This T cell receptor (beta chain) was identified during a study of cytomegalovirus exposure and HLA in healthy donors. In the PCR, 60 Vbeta and 13 Jbeta primers were used. This table comes from immunoSEQ multiplex PCR, and its TCRdb copy is limited to in-frame clones, with some not included. Of approximately 180,000 clones in the sample, 75% are singletons; the top ten hold about 2.9%. A few counts support this clone. The antigen remains undetermined. Regarding the study as a whole: Specificity for CMV antigens was confirmed in vitro for a few of the CMV-associated chains. In the analysis, some V segments, TRBV6-2 and TRBV6-3 included, were excluded as indistinguishable.

This CDR3 region has 15 residues. From germline, CDR1 is SEHNR and CDR2 FQNEAQ (reference sequence). V gave up 4 bases and J gave up 1 base; unmatched junction bases: 5. Material for sequencing was PBMCs. The sequence derives from a male donor in good health and CMV-seronegative. The chain couples TRBV7-9 to TRBJ2-3; the match to TRBD1 covers 7 bases. This chain's CDR3 is CASSSQGTRTDTQYF. DNA of the CDR3: TGTGCCAGCAGCTCACAGGGGACCCGCACAGATACGCAGTATTTT.